This is a list of T cell receptor beta chains from one sample in a study of early T cells in non-severe SARS-CoV-2 infection. TCRdb analysed the 5' RACE reads with MiXCR anew, one entry per CDR3 protein. The sample carries roughly 46,000 distinct CDR3 sequences, about 5.2% recorded once. Sequencing was performed on whole blood, taken at baseline. The receptors were gathered from an adult who was a healthcare worker with PCR-confirmed SARS-CoV-2 infection or an uninfected control (not recorded which). The CDR3 runs from the conserved cysteine through the conserved F or W.

>15|TRBV10-3|TRBJ1-1
CAISELGSPNTEAFF
>15|TRBV14|TRBJ2-5
CASSQDLTVMETQYF
>15|TRBV7-2|TRBJ2-1
CASSRRSREFDEQFF
>15|TRBV28|TRBJ2-1
CASSWGLVEVNEQFF
>12|TRBV20-1|TRBJ1-1
CSASTGDTEAFF
>15|TRBV20-1|TRBJ2-6
CSASEADRGANVLTF
>15|TRBV7-9|TRBJ2-1
CASSLAGLSYNEQFF
>13|TRBV7-8|TRBJ2-5
CASSFGLKETQYF
>11|TRBV10-3|TRBJ1-1
CAAQGDTEAFF
>15|TRBV28|TRBJ2-7
CASSPLRERSYEQYF
>14|TRBV25-1|TRBJ1-6
CASTRSAYNSPLHF
>14|TRBV5-1|TRBJ2-1
CASSLGTGLNEQFF
>15|TRBV28|TRBJ1-1
CASSPGGQMNTEAFF
>14|TRBV10-3|TRBJ1-5
CAISVGDTNQPQHF
>13|TRBV11-2|TRBJ2-6
CASSDSGANVLTF
>13|TRBV6-2/TRBV6-3|TRBJ1-1
CASQSQVNTEAFF
>16|TRBV12-3/TRBV12-4|TRBJ2-1
CASTPGSGRSYNEQFF
>16|TRBV7-9|TRBJ2-7
CASSLGDRGRITEQYF
>14|TRBV18|TRBJ1-1
CASSPGTSNTEAFF
>12|TRBV7-9|TRBJ1-1
CASSLSGAEAFF
>17|TRBV28|TRBJ2-2
CASSVTGTSVRDGELFF
>15|TRBV28|TRBJ2-7
CASSMFRVTAYEQYF
>14|TRBV4-1|TRBJ2-2
CASSQIRSSGELFF
>18|TRBV14|TRBJ2-4
CASSQDRQSLLAKNIQYF
>15|TRBV20-1|TRBJ2-7
CSARGPWRQSYEQYF
>15|TRBV6-1|TRBJ2-7
CASSELGGGAYEQYF